These 6 T cell receptor beta chains share one sample of origin, sequenced in a study of T cell responses to AZD1222 COVID-19 vaccine. The repertoire was sequenced with immunoSEQ multiplex PCR; TCRdb's copy has only in-frame clones and lacks some. The sample has tens of thousands of clones, about nine tenths seen once; the top ten hold over 25%. This material consisted of peripheral blood, taken 28 days after the second AZD1222 dose. The receptor set was obtained from an adult who received the AZD1222 COVID-19 vaccine.

DNA for the CDR3: TGTGCCAGCAGCTTAAATTCACCAGGGGCTGGGGCCAACGTCCTGACTTTC. Translating gives CASSLNSPGAGANVLTF. The chain employs TRBV7-3 and TRBJ2-6; the D gene is possibly TRBD1 (6 bases). Germline CDR1 is SGHTA and CDR2 is FQGTGA. The CDR3 totals 17 residues. The ends were cut back, 1 base at V and 2 bases at J, with 12 bases in the middle.

Only one count was recorded for this clone. V is TRBV6-1 and J is TRBJ2-1; 13 bases are a match to TRBD2. CDR3 length equals 16 residues. From germline, CDR1 is MNHNS and CDR2 SASEGT. V gave up 4 bases and J gave up 1 base; unmatched junction bases: 1. CDR3 nucleotide sequence: TGTGCCAGCAGTGTACTAGCGGGAGGGTCCTACAATGAGCAGTTCTTC. Translation: CASSVLAGGSYNEQFF.

The CDR3 region has the DNA TGTGCCAGCAGCGGGGCTCGACAGGAGACTTCACCCCTCCACTTT. It is translated as CASSGARQETSPLHF. The chain couples TRBV9 to TRBJ1-6; a possible D gene is TRBD1 (6 bases). This CDR3 is 15 amino acids long. V was pared by 3 bases and J by 9 bases, with 16 bases between. Germline CDR1 reads SGDLS; CDR2 reads YYNGEE.

The chain recombines TRBV4-3 with TRBJ1-4, with unresolved D. Trimming shortened V by 0 bases and J by 7 bases, and 9 bases separated the two germline ends. This CDR3 region has 14 residues. Germline V gene data show CDR1 as LGHNA and CDR2 as YSLEER. In DNA, the CDR3 is TGCGCCAGCAGCCAAGATCTGGGCAGTGAAAAACTGTTTTTT. This encodes CASSQDLGSEKLFF.

J is TRBJ1-5 and V is TRBV9; D is perhaps TRBD1 (6 bases). Germline V CDR1 and CDR2: SGDLS, YYNGEE. V was pared by 3 bases and J by 6 bases, with 16 bases between. CDR3 length: 15 amino acids. CDR3 loop: CASSEDGGLSQPQHF. The CDR3 coding sequence is TGTGCCAGCAGCGAAGACGGGGGGCTCTCTCAGCCCCAGCATTTT. Supplemented by reference TRBV9 and TRBJ1-5, the full variable domain reads DSGVTQTPKHLITATGQRVTLRCSPRSGDLSVYWYQQSLDQGLQFLIQYYNGEERAKGNILERFSAQQFPDLHSELNLSSLELGDSALYFCASSEDGGLSQPQHFGDGTRLSIL.

V is TRBV9 and J is TRBJ1-2; TRBD1 agrees at 8 bases. Germline V gene sequence: CDR1 SGDLS, CDR2 YYNGEE. This CDR3 region has 15 residues. After removal of 0 bases from V and 8 bases from J, the junction contained 9 bases not matched to a gene. The CDR3 reads CASSVEGRGQRGYTF. The CDR3 DNA follows: TGTGCCAGCAGCGTAGAGGGCAGGGGGCAAAGAGGCTACACCTTC.